This T cell receptor beta chain was sequenced in a study of blood T cell repertoires in COVID-19. Whole-study context: Sources were T cells, B-cell-depleted T cells, or PBMCs; the material itself was cDNA or gDNA.

Original data processing: The authors estimated nucleated cell counts from reference gene primer amplification. Produced via immunoSEQ multiplex PCR; TCRdb's table is partial and in-frame only. D and trimming come from the DNA, and the V and J calls and clone size come from that table. The sample has 150,000 to 200,000 clones; 65% to 85% are singletons. Assignments of participants to cohorts depended upon their own reported clinical history. Cohort 3 recovered donors had two negative PCRs, clearance, or symptom resolution. J lost 6 bases, V lost 3 bases, and 3 bases had no gene match. CDR1 is SNHLY and CDR2 is FYNNEI in the germline V gene. This CDR3 is built from 14 residues.

Input material: PBMCs or T cells enriched from blood (not recorded which). The sequence was collected from a man aged 40-55 years who had recovered from COVID-19. This chain joins TRBV2 and TRBJ1-1; 11 bases agree with TRBD1. CDR3 bases: TGTGCCAGCAGTGACGGACAGGGGGCCCCTGAAGCTTTCTTT. It translates to CASSDGQGAPEAFF.